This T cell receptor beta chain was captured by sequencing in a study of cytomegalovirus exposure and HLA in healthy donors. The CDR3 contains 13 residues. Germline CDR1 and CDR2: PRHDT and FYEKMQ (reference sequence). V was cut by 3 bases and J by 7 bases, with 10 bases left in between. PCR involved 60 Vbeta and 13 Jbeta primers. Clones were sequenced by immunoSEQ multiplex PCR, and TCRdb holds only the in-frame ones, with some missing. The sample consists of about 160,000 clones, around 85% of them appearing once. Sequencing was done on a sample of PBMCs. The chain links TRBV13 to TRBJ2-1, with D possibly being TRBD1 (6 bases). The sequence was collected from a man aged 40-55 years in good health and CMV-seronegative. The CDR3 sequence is CASSFRDKNEQFF. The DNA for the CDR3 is TGTGCCAGCAGCTTCCGGGACAAAAATGAGCAGTTCTTC.